Included here is one T cell receptor (beta chain) sequence, with context. The sample belongs to a study of technical replicates of blood from several donors. The data were produced by immunoSEQ multiplex PCR, yet TCRdb's version contains in-frame clones alone and is incomplete. In the table there are tens of thousands of clones, roughly 97% of which are singletons. This CDR3 contains 15 residues. The germline V gene encodes CDR1 SGHRS and CDR2 YFSETQ. After removal of 7 bases from V and 4 bases from J, the junction contained 8 bases not matched to a gene. Sample: T cells isolated from PBMCs. The receptor comes from a human donor in good health. This chain links TRBV5-1 with TRBJ2-1, with 10 positions matching TRBD2. The CDR3 DNA reads TGCGCCAGCGGGGAAGCTAGCGGGGGATACAATGAGCAGTTCTTC. This sequence encodes CASGEASGGYNEQFF.